Listed below are T cell receptor beta chains from one sample, sequenced in a study of T cells in Graves' hyperthyroidism and ophthalmopathy. TCRdb reprocessed the multiplex PCR reads with MiXCR, giving one entry per CDR3 protein. Of about 360,000 distinct CDR3 sequences listed, roughly 14% are singletons. Material: blood. The receptor set was obtained from a young man with Graves' hyperthyroidism that later progressed to Graves' ophthalmopathy. CDR3s include the opening cysteine and the closing phenylalanine or tryptophan. D genes are given only for firm matches. The size entry is marked missing in some rows and otherwise reads once, few, many or a size class.

CDR3aa: CASSLYGTGVSNGYTF; CDR3nt: TGTGCCAGCAGTTTATATGGGACAGGGGTTTCGAATGGCTACACCTTC; abundance: few; d_gene: TRBD1; j_gene: TRBJ1-2; v_gene: TRBV28
CDR3aa: CASSSRGRGTEAFF; CDR3nt: TGCGCCAGCAGCTCCAGGGGGCGAGGCACTGAAGCTTTCTTT; abundance: many; d_gene: TRBD1; j_gene: TRBJ1-1; v_gene: TRBV5-1
CDR3aa: CASSLAAGSSGEQFF; CDR3nt: TGCGCCAGCAGCTTGGCCGCTGGCTCTTCCGGTGAGCAGTTCTTC; abundance: many; d_gene: -; j_gene: TRBJ2-1; v_gene: TRBV5-1
CDR3aa: CASSFVPVNYGYTF; CDR3nt: TGCGCCAGCAGCTTTGTTCCGGTTAACTATGGCTACACCTTC; abundance: -; d_gene: -; j_gene: TRBJ1-2; v_gene: TRBV5-1
CDR3aa: CSARTQLSGGPQETQYF; CDR3nt: TGCAGTGCTAGGACCCAGCTTAGCGGGGGCCCCCAAGAGACCCAGTACTTC; abundance: -; d_gene: TRBD2; j_gene: TRBJ2-5; v_gene: TRBV20-1
CDR3aa: CASSQGDWGEAFF; CDR3nt: TGTGCCAGCAGCCAGGGGGATTGGGGCGAAGCTTTCTTT; abundance: many; d_gene: TRBD1; j_gene: TRBJ1-1; v_gene: TRBV28
CDR3aa: CASSPGLYYTDTQYF; CDR3nt: TGTGCCAGCTCACCCGGACTATACTACACAGATACGCAGTATTTT; abundance: many; d_gene: -; j_gene: TRBJ2-3; v_gene: TRBV18
CDR3aa: CASSLSGGEQFF; CDR3nt: TGTGCCAGCAGCTTATCCGGCGGAGAGCAGTTCTTC; abundance: many; d_gene: -; j_gene: TRBJ2-1; v_gene: TRBV7-9
CDR3aa: CSARDPRGHEQYF; CDR3nt: TGCAGTGCTAGAGATCCCAGGGGGCACGAGCAGTACTTC; abundance: few; d_gene: TRBD1; j_gene: TRBJ2-7; v_gene: TRBV20-1
CDR3aa: CASSINRGHTEAFF; CDR3nt: TGTGCCAGTAGTATCAACAGGGGACACACTGAAGCTTTCTTT; abundance: many; d_gene: TRBD1; j_gene: TRBJ1-1; v_gene: TRBV19
CDR3aa: CASSGQGGGEDYGYTF; CDR3nt: TGTGCCAGCAGCGGCCAAGGTGGGGGCGAAGACTATGGCTACACCTTC; abundance: few; d_gene: -; j_gene: TRBJ1-2; v_gene: TRBV9
CDR3aa: CSVEDLEGMVTYNEQFF; CDR3nt: TGCAGCGTTGAAGATCTAGAGGGGATGGTAACCTACAATGAGCAGTTCTTC; abundance: -; d_gene: -; j_gene: TRBJ2-1; v_gene: TRBV29-1
CDR3aa: CASSLAQGSTKDEQYF; CDR3nt: TGTGCCAGCAGCTTGGCTCAGGGTTCGACTAAAGACGAGCAGTACTTC; abundance: -; d_gene: -; j_gene: TRBJ2-7; v_gene: TRBV7-9
CDR3aa: CATSAFGGGDYGYTF; CDR3nt: TGTGCCACCAGCGCGTTTGGCGGGGGGGACTATGGCTACACCTTC; abundance: few; d_gene: -; j_gene: TRBJ1-2; v_gene: TRBV15
CDR3aa: CASSLDSYNEKLFF; CDR3nt: TGCGCCAGCAGCTTGGACAGCTATAATGAAAAACTGTTTTTT; abundance: -; d_gene: -; j_gene: TRBJ1-4; v_gene: TRBV5-1
CDR3aa: CASSLEAVQNYGYTF; CDR3nt: TGCGCCAGCAGCTTGGAGGCGGTTCAAAACTATGGCTACACCTTC; abundance: few; d_gene: -; j_gene: TRBJ1-2; v_gene: TRBV5-1
CDR3aa: CASSPWAGFANTGELFF; CDR3nt: TGTGCCAGCAGTCCCTGGGCAGGTTTCGCGAACACCGGGGAGCTGTTTTTT; abundance: many; d_gene: -; j_gene: TRBJ2-2; v_gene: TRBV7-9
CDR3aa: CASSLSRNTGELFF; CDR3nt: TGTGCCAGCAGCTTGAGTAGGAACACCGGGGAGCTGTTTTTT; abundance: many; d_gene: -; j_gene: TRBJ2-2; v_gene: TRBV5-4
CDR3aa: CASSLGARQGVEETQYF; CDR3nt: TGCGCCAGCAGCTTGGGGGCCCGGCAGGGAGTCGAGGAGACCCAGTACTTC; abundance: -; d_gene: -; j_gene: TRBJ2-5; v_gene: TRBV5-1
CDR3aa: CASSLNDGDSPLHF; CDR3nt: TGTGCCAGCAGCTTGAACGATGGGGATTCACCCCTCCACTTT; abundance: many; d_gene: -; j_gene: TRBJ1-6; v_gene: TRBV11-1
CDR3aa: CASSSDGGFPYEQYF; CDR3nt: TGTGCCAGCAGTAGCGATGGGGGGTTCCCCTACGAGCAGTACTTC; abundance: -; d_gene: -; j_gene: TRBJ2-7; v_gene: TRBV2
CDR3aa: CASGYSSGTSTNEKLFF; CDR3nt: TGTGCCAGCGGTTACTCATCCGGTACCTCAACTAATGAAAAACTGTTTTTT; abundance: -; d_gene: -; j_gene: TRBJ1-4; v_gene: TRBV6-5
CDR3aa: CASSLWDSEAFF; CDR3nt: TGTGCCAGCAGTTTGTGGGACAGTGAAGCTTTCTTT; abundance: many; d_gene: TRBD1; j_gene: TRBJ1-1; v_gene: TRBV28
CDR3aa: CATGRGQPYGYTF; CDR3nt: TGTGCCACAGGACGAGGACAGCCTTATGGCTACACCTTC; abundance: -; d_gene: -; j_gene: TRBJ1-2; v_gene: TRBV10-3
CDR3aa: CASSLVERPNYGYTF; CDR3nt: TGTGCCAGCAGCTTAGTAGAGAGACCTAACTATGGCTACACCTTC; abundance: many; d_gene: -; j_gene: TRBJ1-2; v_gene: TRBV7-9
CDR3aa: CASSVDRSPSSYNSPLHF; CDR3nt: TGTGCCAGCAGCGTAGATCGCTCCCCAAGCTCCTATAATTCACCCCTCCACTTT; abundance: -; d_gene: -; j_gene: TRBJ1-6; v_gene: TRBV9
CDR3aa: CASSLGRKNYGYTF; CDR3nt: TGTGCCAGCAGTTTGGGACGCAAGAACTATGGCTACACCTTC; abundance: many; d_gene: -; j_gene: TRBJ1-2; v_gene: TRBV12-3/TRBV12-4
CDR3aa: CASSAGTGTNEKLFF; CDR3nt: TGTGCCAGCAGTGCCGGGACAGGGACGAATGAAAAACTGTTTTTT; abundance: -; d_gene: TRBD1; j_gene: TRBJ1-4; v_gene: TRBV6-1
CDR3aa: CATSDRVSYEQYF; CDR3nt: TGTGCCACCAGTGACAGGGTTTCCTACGAGCAGTACTTC; abundance: -; d_gene: -; j_gene: TRBJ2-7; v_gene: TRBV24-1
CDR3aa: CASSLLQGVGEKLFF; CDR3nt: TGTGCCAGCAGTTTACTACAGGGGGTTGGTGAAAAACTGTTTTTT; abundance: many; d_gene: TRBD1; j_gene: TRBJ1-4; v_gene: TRBV28
CDR3aa: CASSRTGQGEEAFF; CDR3nt: TGTGCCAGCTCTCGCACGGGACAGGGTGAGGAAGCTTTCTTT; abundance: many; d_gene: TRBD1; j_gene: TRBJ1-1; v_gene: TRBV18
CDR3aa: CASSYQRTSGGLYNEQFF; CDR3nt: TGTGCCAGCAGTTACCAACGGACTAGCGGGGGGCTTTACAATGAGCAGTTCTTC; abundance: -; d_gene: TRBD2; j_gene: TRBJ2-1; v_gene: TRBV6-5
CDR3aa: CASSYFGGARETQYF; CDR3nt: TGTGCCAGCAGTTACTTCGGGGGGGCCAGAGAGACCCAGTACTTC; abundance: many; d_gene: TRBD2; j_gene: TRBJ2-5; v_gene: TRBV6-1
CDR3aa: CASSSRASNTEAFF; CDR3nt: TGCGCCAGCAGCTCCCGGGCTTCTAACACTGAAGCTTTCTTT; abundance: many; d_gene: -; j_gene: TRBJ1-1; v_gene: TRBV5-1
CDR3aa: CASSLDLGTNQPQHF; CDR3nt: TGTGCCAGCAGCTTAGATCTGGGGACCAATCAGCCCCAGCATTTT; abundance: many; d_gene: -; j_gene: TRBJ1-5; v_gene: TRBV7-2
CDR3aa: CASRLTVGGWNTGELFF; CDR3nt: TGTGCCAGCAGGTTGACGGTAGGGGGCTGGAACACCGGGGAGCTGTTTTTT; abundance: -; d_gene: TRBD1; j_gene: TRBJ2-2; v_gene: TRBV28
CDR3aa: CSARVPGELSYEQYF; CDR3nt: TGCAGTGCTAGAGTTCCGGGAGAACTCTCCTACGAGCAGTACTTC; abundance: many; d_gene: -; j_gene: TRBJ2-7; v_gene: TRBV20-1
CDR3aa: CASSYDKTANYGYTF; CDR3nt: TGTGCCAGCAGTTACGACAAGACAGCTAACTATGGCTACACCTTC; abundance: many; d_gene: -; j_gene: TRBJ1-2; v_gene: TRBV6-5
CDR3aa: CASSLPGASSYTF; CDR3nt: TGTGCCAGCAGCCTCCCGGGGGCTTCAAGCTACACCTTC; abundance: -; d_gene: -; j_gene: TRBJ1-2; v_gene: TRBV28